A selection of T cell receptor beta chains follows, all from one sample in a study of blood T cells in healthy people across ages. One entry per CDR3 protein, called by TCRdb with MiXCR from the 5' RACE reads. The sample shows roughly 1,300,000 distinct CDR3 sequences, approximately 59% of them seen only once. Sequenced input: blood. The origin of the receptors is a man aged 18 to 29 in good health. Each CDR3 is given with its conserved first and last residue. Each record gives: J gene, clone size, D gene, V gene, CDR3 DNA, CDR3 protein. A D gene is named only where the DNA matches it firmly. Expanded clones get a size class; other rows say once, few or many, or leave the size out.

J: TRBJ2-7; size: few; D: .; V: TRBV11-2; DNA: TGTGCCAGCAACCGCGACAGGTCCGGCTACGAGCAGTACTTC; CDR3: CASNRDRSGYEQYF
J: TRBJ2-2; size: .; D: .; V: TRBV27; DNA: TGTGCCAGCAGAACCGGGACATCTAACACCGGGGAGCTGTTTTTT; CDR3: CASRTGTSNTGELFF
J: TRBJ1-5; size: .; D: .; V: TRBV6-6; DNA: TGTGCCACCAGCCTTGACGGGTATACTCAGCCCCAGCATTTT; CDR3: CATSLDGYTQPQHF
J: TRBJ2-5; size: few; D: .; V: TRBV27; DNA: TGTGCCAGCAGTTTACCTGGGGGGACCCAGTACTTC; CDR3: CASSLPGGTQYF
J: TRBJ2-7; size: once; D: .; V: TRBV28; DNA: TGTGCCAGCAGTCGGCGACACCCTCCCTACGAGCAGTACTTC; CDR3: CASSRRHPPYEQYF
J: TRBJ2-4; size: few; D: .; V: TRBV20-1; DNA: TGCAGTGCCGCCTTGGGGGCTTTTGCCAAAAACATTCAGTACTTC; CDR3: CSAALGAFAKNIQYF
J: TRBJ2-5; size: .; D: TRBD1; V: TRBV5-1; DNA: TGCGCCAGCAGCGCAAACCGGGACAGGGAAAAAGAGACCCAGTACTTC; CDR3: CASSANRDREKETQYF
J: TRBJ2-1; size: few; D: TRBD1; V: TRBV5-1; DNA: TGCGCCAGCAGCTCACAGGGGCACAATGAGCAGTTCTTC; CDR3: CASSSQGHNEQFF
J: TRBJ1-1; size: .; D: .; V: TRBV27; DNA: TGTGCCAGCAGTTTATCCCAGGTGGCTTTCTTT; CDR3: CASSLSQVAFF
J: TRBJ2-1; size: few; D: .; V: TRBV7-9; DNA: TGTGCCAGCAGCTTACCGGACACCTACAATGAGCAGTTCTTC; CDR3: CASSLPDTYNEQFF
J: TRBJ2-5; size: .; D: TRBD1; V: TRBV4-1; DNA: TGCGCCAGCAGCCGCGGGACAGGGATTCAAGAGACCCAGTACTTC; CDR3: CASSRGTGIQETQYF
J: TRBJ1-6; size: .; D: .; V: TRBV27; DNA: TGTGCCAGCAGTGCCCGGAGCTCCTATAATTCACCCCTCCACTTT; CDR3: CASSARSSYNSPLHF
J: TRBJ2-1; size: .; D: .; V: TRBV11-2; DNA: TGTGCCAGCAGCTTAGGGGCAGGAGCCTTCAATGAGCAGTTCTTC; CDR3: CASSLGAGAFNEQFF
J: TRBJ2-1; size: .; D: TRBD2; V: TRBV28; DNA: TGTGCCAGCAACAGCGGGGGGCCCTACAATGAGCAGTTCTTC; CDR3: CASNSGGPYNEQFF
J: TRBJ2-7; size: .; D: TRBD1; V: TRBV4-3; DNA: TGCGCCAGCAGCCAAGAAGGCACAGGGGTAGTTTACGAGCAGTACTTC; CDR3: CASSQEGTGVVYEQYF
J: TRBJ1-2; size: .; D: .; V: TRBV13; DNA: TGTGCCAGCAGCTTAGGCCAGGCTACCTATGGCTACACCTTC; CDR3: CASSLGQATYGYTF
J: TRBJ1-5; size: .; D: .; V: TRBV10-3; DNA: TGTGCCATCACCTCTGGGGGGGGCAATCAGCCCCAGCATTTT; CDR3: CAITSGGGNQPQHF
J: TRBJ2-7; size: .; D: .; V: TRBV12-3/TRBV12-4; DNA: TGTGCCAGCAGTTCGCCGACCGGGACACACTACGAGCAGTACTTC; CDR3: CASSSPTGTHYEQYF
J: TRBJ1-1; size: .; D: TRBD1; V: TRBV10-3; DNA: TGTGCCATCAGTGAGCTGCCGGGACAGGGGAGCACTGAAGCTTTCTTT; CDR3: CAISELPGQGSTEAFF
J: TRBJ2-3; size: .; D: TRBD2; V: TRBV20-1; DNA: TGCAGTGCGCCCGGGACTAGCGTCACAGATACGCAGTATTTT; CDR3: CSAPGTSVTDTQYF
J: TRBJ2-7; size: few; D: .; V: TRBV20-1; DNA: TGCAGTGCTAGTGGTCGAGCCTCCTCCTACGAGCAGTACTTC; CDR3: CSASGRASSYEQYF
J: TRBJ2-2; size: .; D: TRBD1; V: TRBV25-1; DNA: TGTGCCAGCAGGGGAGTACAGGGGCTTAACACCGGGGAGCTGTTTTTT; CDR3: CASRGVQGLNTGELFF
J: TRBJ2-7; size: .; D: TRBD2; V: TRBV7-2; DNA: TGTGCCAGCAGCTTAGGCCTAGCGGAGGGCTCCTACGAGCAGTACTTC; CDR3: CASSLGLAEGSYEQYF
J: TRBJ2-1; size: few; D: TRBD2; V: TRBV27; DNA: TGTGCCAGCAGTTATCTAGCGGGAGCAGGCAATGAGCAGTTCTTC; CDR3: CASSYLAGAGNEQFF
J: TRBJ2-1; size: .; D: .; V: TRBV2; DNA: TGTGCCAGCGTCGTAAGGGGTGAGCAGTTCTTC; CDR3: CASVVRGEQFF
J: TRBJ2-2; size: few; D: .; V: TRBV29-1; DNA: TGCAGCGCCGGGGTCACCGGGGAGCTGTTTTTT; CDR3: CSAGVTGELFF